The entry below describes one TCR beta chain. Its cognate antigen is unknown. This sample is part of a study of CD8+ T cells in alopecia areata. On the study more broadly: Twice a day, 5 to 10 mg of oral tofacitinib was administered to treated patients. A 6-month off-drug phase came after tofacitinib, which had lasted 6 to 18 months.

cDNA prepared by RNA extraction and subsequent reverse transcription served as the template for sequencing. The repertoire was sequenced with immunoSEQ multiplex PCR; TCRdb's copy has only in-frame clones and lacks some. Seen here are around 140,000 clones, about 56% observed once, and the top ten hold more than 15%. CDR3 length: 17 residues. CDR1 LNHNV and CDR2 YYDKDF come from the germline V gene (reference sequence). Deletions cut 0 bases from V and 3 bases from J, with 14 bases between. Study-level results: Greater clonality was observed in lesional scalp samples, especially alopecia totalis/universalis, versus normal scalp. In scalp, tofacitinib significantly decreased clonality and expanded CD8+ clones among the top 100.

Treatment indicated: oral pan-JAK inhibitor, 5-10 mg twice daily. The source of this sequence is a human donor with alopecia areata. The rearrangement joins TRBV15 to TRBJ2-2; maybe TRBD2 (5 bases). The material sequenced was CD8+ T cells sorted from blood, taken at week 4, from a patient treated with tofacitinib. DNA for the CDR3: TGTGCCACCAGCAGAGATCTCAGCGGTCCTGACACCGGGGAGCTGTTTTTT. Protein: CATSRDLSGPDTGELFF. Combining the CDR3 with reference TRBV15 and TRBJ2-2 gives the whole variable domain DAMVIQNPRYQVTQFGKPVTLSCSQTLNHNVMYWYQQKSSQAPKLLFHYYDKDFNNEADTPDNFQSRRPNTSFCFLDIRSPGLGDTAMYLCATSRDLSGPDTGELFFGEGSRLTVL.